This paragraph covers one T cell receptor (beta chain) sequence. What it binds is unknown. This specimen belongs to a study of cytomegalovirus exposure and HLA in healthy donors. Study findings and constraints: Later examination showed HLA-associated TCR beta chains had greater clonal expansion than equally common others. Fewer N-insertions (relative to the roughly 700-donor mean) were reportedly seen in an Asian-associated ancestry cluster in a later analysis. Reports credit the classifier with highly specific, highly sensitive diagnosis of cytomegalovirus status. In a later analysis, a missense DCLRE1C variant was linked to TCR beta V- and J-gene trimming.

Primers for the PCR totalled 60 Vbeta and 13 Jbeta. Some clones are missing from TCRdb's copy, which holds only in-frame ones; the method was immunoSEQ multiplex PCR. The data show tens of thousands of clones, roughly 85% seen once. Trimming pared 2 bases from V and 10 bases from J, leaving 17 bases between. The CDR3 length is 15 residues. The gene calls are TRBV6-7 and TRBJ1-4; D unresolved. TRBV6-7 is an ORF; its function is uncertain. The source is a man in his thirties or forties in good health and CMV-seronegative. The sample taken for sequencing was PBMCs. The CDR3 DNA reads TGTGCCAGCAGTTACGGCGGAAGCCATGCGGGAAAACTGTTTTTT. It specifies CASSYGGSHAGKLFF.